The clone carrying this T cell receptor (beta chain) occurred many times. Its antigen is currently unknown. Investigators amplified TCR beta CDR3 regions from RNA transcripts. The workflow started with a first-round RT-PCR run with HTBI primers and then moved on to a second-round multiplex PCR. MiXCR was run by TCRdb on the multiplex PCR reads, yielding one entry per CDR3 protein. The sample shows some 360,000 distinct CDR3 sequences, about 18% of them seen only once. This sample is part of a study of Graves' ophthalmopathy and Graves' hyperthyroidism. The CDR3 is 14 amino acids. V shed 6 bases and J shed 8 bases, with 19 bases lying between them. CDR1 and CDR2 from the germline V gene are MDHEN and SYDVKM. The study's findings and limits: Appearing in blood as well were most expanded thyroid clonotypes above 0.001 frequency. Separation of ophthalmopathy from stable hyperthyroidism was achieved by a 13-signature model, at approximately 90% sensitivity and roughly 81% specificity.

In this cohort, patients with other autoimmune diseases, uncontrolled infections, pregnancy or lactation were excluded. The starting material, around 9.3 ml of fresh peripheral blood, provided the PBMCs. V is TRBV28 and J is TRBJ1-2; perhaps TRBD1 as D (6 bases). Sequencing input: peripheral blood. This TCR was recovered from an adult woman with stable Graves' hyperthyroidism. The CDR3 DNA is TGTGCCAGCAGCATTGACAGGCGAACGGAGGGCTACACCTTC. Its translation is CASSIDRRTEGYTF.